This T cell receptor beta chain was retrieved from a study of blood T cell repertoires in COVID-19. From germline, CDR1 is SGHRS and CDR2 YFSETQ. Trimming removed 0 bases from V and 5 bases from J, with 15 bases in between. The CDR3 has 15 residues. Assay used: immunoSEQ multiplex PCR; TCRdb lists only in-frame clones, some missing. The sample has about 140,000 clones; about 82% are singletons. The chain links TRBV5-1 to TRBJ2-7; D perhaps matches TRBD1 (6 bases). The TCR comes from an elderly woman with active or convalescent COVID-19. The material sequenced was peripheral blood. The CDR3 loop is CASSLGAGVFDEQYF. The DNA for the CDR3 is TGCGCCAGCAGCTTGGGGGCAGGGGTTTTCGACGAGCAGTACTTC.